The TCR beta chain under discussion was sequenced for a study of shared clonotypes between healthy human individuals. Turning to the study itself: In total, the donors were a couple of women and a few men aged 18 to 49.

Clones were sequenced by immunoSEQ multiplex PCR, and TCRdb holds only the in-frame ones, with some missing. The data show more than 2,000,000 clones, just over 90% seen once. Remarks on this clone: Its antigen remains unidentified.

Findings of the study overall: Larger richness was generally estimated for naive than memory subsets. Shared clonotypes across all four donors exceeded non-shared ones in generation probability.

The sequence derives from a man younger than 30 in good health. The sequenced sample consisted of naive CD4+ T cells sorted from blood. Subset described: CD45RA+ positively selected.

The CDR3 DNA reads as TGTGCCAGCAGTAAACAGAGCACAGATACGCAGTATTTT. It codes for CASSKQSTDTQYF. V is TRBV5-4 and J is TRBJ2-3; D not certain. The germline V gene has CDR1 SGHNT and CDR2 YYREEE (reference sequence). The CDR3 has 13 amino acids. Trimming removed 5 bases at V and 0 bases at J, with 7 bases between.